Below, 23 T cell receptor beta chains from the same sample are listed, as sequenced in a study of cytomegalovirus exposure and HLA in healthy donors. A multiplex PCR was run with 60 Vbeta primers and 13 Jbeta primers. This table comes from immunoSEQ multiplex PCR, and its TCRdb copy is limited to in-frame clones, with some not included. The sample totals more than 90,000 clones; its top ten clones hold roughly 3.6%. Sequenced material: PBMCs. Receptors were obtained from a man younger than 45 in good health and CMV-seronegative.

The chain recombines TRBV28 with TRBJ1-5; D is uncertain. CDR1 is MDHEN, CDR2 SYDVKM, per germline. The CDR3 is 15 residues long. V dropped 1 base and J dropped 2 bases, with 9 bases sitting between them. CDR3 coding DNA: TGTGCCAGCAGTTTATCAGAATGGCGCAATCAGCCCCAGCATTTT. Amino acid sequence: CASSLSEWRNQPQHF.

The chain combines TRBV5-6 with TRBJ2-2; 9 bases match TRBD1. Germline V gene sequence: CDR1 SGHDT, CDR2 YYEEEE. With 0 bases clipped from V and 5 bases from J, the junction kept 5 bases outside the gene matches. There are 16 residues in the CDR3. The CDR3 loop is CASSLGGQGRTGELFF. CDR3 coding DNA: TGTGCCAGCAGCTTGGGAGGACAGGGGCGTACCGGGGAGCTGTTTTTT.

The chain joins TRBV5-4 to TRBJ2-5, with 12 bases fitting TRBD1. The J call is in doubt because the DNA end fits TRBJ2-7 better. There are 17 residues in the CDR3. Germline CDR1 SGHNT, CDR2 YYREEE (reference sequence). The CDR3 loop is CASSLSPGTGGFYEQYF. DNA of the CDR3: TGTGCCAGCAGCTTGTCCCCTGGGACAGGGGGCTTCTACGAGCAGTACTTC.

For this clone: Other DNA sequences in the same sample also yield this CDR3. The chain is built from TRBV14 and TRBJ1-6; TRBD1 might be the D (6 bases). The CDR3 covers 13 residues. Looked up from germline, CDR1 is SGHDN and CDR2 is FVKESK. The germline V and J ends were trimmed by 4 bases and 7 bases, with 8 bases remaining between them. The CDR3 DNA is TGTGCCAGCAGCCCGGGGGGCAATTCACCCCTCCACTTT. Encoded protein: CASSPGGNSPLHF.

The J gene is TRBJ1-3, the V gene TRBV6-4, with 7 bases matching TRBD1. Trimming removed 7 bases from V and 0 bases from J; junction bases left unmatched: 3. The germline V gene encodes CDR1 MRHNA and CDR2 SNTAGT. CDR3 length equals 14 residues. The CDR3 DNA follows: TGTGCCAGCATGGGACAGTTCTCTGGAAACACCATATATTTT. It encodes CASMGQFSGNTIYF.

The CDR3 here is CASSPRPRGTQYF. The CDR3 bases are TGTGCCAGTAGTCCCCGCCCTAGAGGTACGCAGTATTTT. This rearrangement joins TRBV19 to TRBJ2-3; no clear D gene. CDR1 is LNHDA, CDR2 SQIVND, per germline (reference sequence). This CDR3 is built from 13 residues. V lost 5 bases, J lost 8 bases, and 14 bases lay in between.

The genes are TRBV6-5 and TRBJ1-1, with D unresolved. Germline V CDR1 and CDR2: MNHEY, SVGAGI. This CDR3 contains 15 residues. The V end lost 5 bases, the J end lost 0 bases, and 13 bases lay between the germline ends. As DNA, the CDR3 is TGTGCCAGCAGTCTTGACACAAGCATGAACACTGAAGCTTTCTTT. Amino acids: CASSLDTSMNTEAFF.

The rearrangement joins TRBV7-2 to TRBJ2-1; 15 bases are a match to TRBD2. Germline V lookup: CDR1 SGHTA, CDR2 FQGNSA. Trimming took 5 bases from V and 6 from J; bases not matched to a gene: 5. CDR3 length: 16 residues. The CDR3 DNA reads as TGTGCCAGCAGCCCTCCGGGACTAGCGGGGGGCAATGAGCAGTTCTTC. As protein: CASSPPGLAGGNEQFF.

The CDR3 DNA follows: TGTGCCAGCAGTTTGTCTTTAACGGGACAGCCTCTAGGCTACACCTTC. It translates to CASSLSLTGQPLGYTF. The rearrangement links TRBV28 to TRBJ1-2; 7 bases map to TRBD1. V gave up 3 bases and J gave up 8 bases; unmatched junction bases: 15. Germline CDR1 is MDHEN and CDR2 is SYDVKM. The CDR3 spans 16 residues.

A note on this clone: Additional DNA sequences in this sample encode the identical CDR3. The chain carries TRBV5-4 and TRBJ2-1; 10 nucleotides agree with TRBD2. J gave up 2 bases and V 4 bases, and 3 bases lay outside the gene matches. The CDR3 runs to 15 residues. CDR1 and CDR2 from the germline V gene are SGHNT and YYREEE (reference sequence). The CDR3 nucleotides are TGTGCCAGCAGCCCCAGCGGGGGGGCCTACAATGAGCAGTTCTTC. This translates into CASSPSGGAYNEQFF.

The rearrangement uses TRBV5-5 and TRBJ1-6, with TRBD1 matching over 9 bases. V shed 6 bases and J 9 bases; nucleotides not matched to a gene: 10. This CDR3 has 15 amino acids. Germline CDR1 SGHKS, CDR2 YYEKEE (reference sequence). In nucleotides, the CDR3 is TGTGCCAGCACCCCATCACAGGGGGCGCGTTCACCCCTCCACTTT. Protein: CASTPSQGARSPLHF. Complete variable domain (other parts from reference TRBV5-5 and TRBJ1-6): DAGVTQSPTHLIKTRGQQVTLRCSPISGHKSVSWYQQVLGQGPQFIFQYYEKEERGRGNFPDRFSARQFPNYSSELNVNALLLGDSALYLCASTPSQGARSPLHFGNGTRLTVT.

The chain uses TRBV11-2 and TRBJ2-7; tentative D call: TRBD1 (5 bases). CDR3 size: 15 residues. CDR1 is SGHAT, CDR2 FQNNGV, per germline. Deletions cut 2 bases from V and 0 bases from J, with 11 bases between. DNA of the CDR3: TGTGCCAGCAGCTTATTAGGGGTGGGCTCCTACGAGCAGTACTTC. Protein product: CASSLLGVGSYEQYF.

The rearrangement uses TRBV5-1 and TRBJ1-2, with 9 bases identical to TRBD1. The germline CDR1 and CDR2 sequences are SGHRS and YFSETQ. Germline trimming cut 3 bases from V and 3 bases from J; bases unmatched to any gene: 15. CDR3 length: 18 residues. DNA for the CDR3: TGCGCCAGCAGCTCCTTTCCTGACGGGACAGGGAATTACTATGGCTACACCTTC. As protein: CASSSFPDGTGNYYGYTF.

The chain employs TRBV27 and TRBJ2-5; 9 nucleotides agree with TRBD1. The V segment lost 3 bases and the J segment 5 bases; nucleotides outside the gene matches: 4. The CDR3 loop spans 14 amino acids. Germline V gene data show CDR1 as MNHEY and CDR2 as SMNVEV (reference sequence). CDR3: CASSFIDRGETQYF. The CDR3 nucleotides are TGTGCCAGCAGTTTTATCGACAGGGGGGAGACCCAGTACTTC.

The chain joins TRBV27 to TRBJ2-3; possible D gene TRBD1, 5 bases. Germline-derived CDR1 and CDR2 are MNHEY and SMNVEV (reference sequence). V dropped 1 base and J dropped 3 bases, with 11 bases sitting between them. This CDR3 is 15 amino acids long. CDR3 region: CASSLWGGGTDTQYF. The DNA of the CDR3 is TGTGCCAGCAGTTTATGGGGCGGTGGGACAGATACGCAGTATTTT.

This chain joins TRBV19 and TRBJ1-4; a possible D gene is TRBD1 (6 bases). Germline V gene lookup returns CDR1 LNHDA and CDR2 SQIVND (reference sequence). The V end lost 7 bases, the J end lost 6 bases, and 21 bases lay between the germline ends. This CDR3 contains 16 residues. The CDR3 nucleotides are TGTGCCAGTAAGCCAATAGGTACTGGACAGTATGAAAAACTGTTTTTT. Translation gives CASKPIGTGQYEKLFF.

The rearrangement links TRBV9 to TRBJ2-1, with 8 bases fitting TRBD2. In germline, CDR1 is SGDLS, CDR2 YYNGEE. The CDR3 is 14 residues long. V lost 4 bases to trimming and J lost 7 bases; unmatched junction nucleotides: 7. The CDR3 DNA is TGTGCCAGCAGCCTTCCGGGGGGGTCTAATGAGCAGTTCTTC. Amino acids: CASSLPGGSNEQFF. Complete variable domain (other parts from reference TRBV9 and TRBJ2-1): DSGVTQTPKHLITATGQRVTLRCSPRSGDLSVYWYQQSLDQGLQFLIQYYNGEERAKGNILERFSAQQFPDLHSELNLSSLELGDSALYFCASSLPGGSNEQFFGPGTRLTVL.

The rearrangement joins TRBV5-1 to TRBJ1-5; tentative D call: TRBD1 (5 bases). The germline V and J ends were trimmed by 2 bases and 4 bases, with 10 bases remaining between them. This CDR3 region has 14 residues. Germline CDR1 is SGHRS and CDR2 is YFSETQ. The CDR3 spells CASSFLGGNQPQHF. Written as DNA, the CDR3 is TGCGCCAGCAGCTTCCTGGGGGGGAATCAGCCCCAGCATTTT.

This rearrangement joins TRBV7-8 to TRBJ2-5; D might be TRBD2 (7 bases). The CDR3 has 15 residues. CDR1 is SGHVS and CDR2 is FQNEAQ in the germline V gene. V shed 4 bases and J shed 10 bases, with 22 bases lying between them. In DNA, the CDR3 is TGTGCCAGCAGCTCGCAACGGGGGGCCGGTCGGGACCAGTACTTC. This encodes CASSSQRGAGRDQYF.

The chain employs TRBV11-3 and TRBJ2-7; D gene uncertain. V lost 1 base and J 3 bases, leaving 7 bases between the germline ends. Germline CDR1 is SGHNT and CDR2 is YENEEA. The CDR3 sequence is 13 residues long. This CDR3 is CASSLGPSYEQYF. Written as DNA, the CDR3 is TGTGCCAGCAGCTTAGGTCCCAGCTACGAGCAGTACTTC. The full variable domain, its missing parts supplied by reference TRBV11-3 and TRBJ2-7, is EAGVVQSPRYKIIEKKQPVAFWCNPISGHNTLYWYLQNLGQGPELLIRYENEEAVDDSQLPKDRFSAERLKGVDSTLKIQPAELGDSAVYLCASSLGPSYEQYFGPGTRLTVT.

This rearrangement joins TRBV15 to TRBJ2-7, with 8 bases matching TRBD1. V dropped 4 bases and J dropped 1; count of bases not matched to a gene: 12. CDR3 size: 17 residues. The germline CDR1 and CDR2 sequences are LNHNV and YYDKDF (reference sequence). This chain's CDR3 is CATSTDRAGSGSYEQYF. The CDR3 DNA reads as TGTGCCACCAGCACGGACAGGGCGGGATCGGGGTCCTACGAGCAGTACTTC.

The rearrangement links TRBV6-6 to TRBJ2-1; maybe TRBD2 (6 bases). Germline values: CDR1 MNHNY, CDR2 SVGAGI (reference sequence). The CDR3 totals 14 residues. Trimming removed 1 base at V and 10 bases at J, with 14 bases between. CDR3 region: CASSYFGGEREQFF. The CDR3 DNA is TGTGCCAGCAGTTACTTTGGCGGGGAGAGGGAGCAGTTCTTC.

The rearrangement uses TRBV2 and TRBJ1-3; D remains ambiguous. V lost 3 bases, J lost 3 bases, and 15 bases lay in between. This CDR3 has 16 amino acids. Germline CDR1 is SNHLY and CDR2 is FYNNEI. The CDR3 sequence is CASSDQDPRIGNTIYF. CDR3 DNA: TGTGCCAGCAGTGACCAAGACCCGCGGATTGGAAACACCATATATTTT. The full variable domain, its missing parts supplied by reference TRBV2 and TRBJ1-3, is EPEVTQTPSHQVTQMGQEVILRCVPISNHLYFYWYRQILGQKVEFLVSFYNNEISEKSEIFDDQFSVERPDGSNFTLKIRSTKLEDSAMYFCASSDQDPRIGNTIYFGEGSWLTVV.